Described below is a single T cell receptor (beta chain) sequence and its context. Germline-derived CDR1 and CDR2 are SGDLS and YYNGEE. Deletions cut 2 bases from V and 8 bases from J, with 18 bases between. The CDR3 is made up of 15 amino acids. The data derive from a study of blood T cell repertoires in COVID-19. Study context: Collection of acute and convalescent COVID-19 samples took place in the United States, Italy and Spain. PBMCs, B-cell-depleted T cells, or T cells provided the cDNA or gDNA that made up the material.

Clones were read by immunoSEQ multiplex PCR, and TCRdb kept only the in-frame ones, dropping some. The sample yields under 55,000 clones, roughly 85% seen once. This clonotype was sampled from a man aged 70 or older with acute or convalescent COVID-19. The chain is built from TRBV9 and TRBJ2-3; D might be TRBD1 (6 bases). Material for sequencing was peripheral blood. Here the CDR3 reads CASSVMTGGGVTQYF. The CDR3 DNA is TGTGCCAGCAGCGTGATGACAGGTGGAGGAGTTACGCAGTATTTT.